These 5 T cell receptor beta chains were sequenced from one sample in a study of T cell responses to AZD1222 COVID-19 vaccine. Using immunoSEQ multiplex PCR, the repertoire was profiled, and TCRdb retains in-frame clones only, with some absent. The sample has 200,000 or so clones, approximately 92% seen once; the top ten hold more than 9%. The input for sequencing was peripheral blood, taken on day 0 of AZD1222 vaccination. These receptors were obtained from an adult in good health.

The chain couples TRBV7-9 to TRBJ2-2; 9 positions match TRBD1. Germline V gives CDR1 SEHNR, CDR2 FQNEAQ (reference sequence). V trimming: 5 bases; J trimming: 3 bases; junction bases outside the gene matches: 10. The CDR3 has 17 amino acids. The CDR3 nucleotides read TGTGCCAGCAGCGGCCGGGACAGGGCGGTCGACACCGGGGAGCTGTTTTTT. As protein: CASSGRDRAVDTGELFF.

The gene calls are TRBV7-3 and TRBJ2-1, with TRBD1 matching 8 bases. The CDR3 has 16 amino acids. The trim removed 1 base at V and 3 bases at J, leaving 5 bases unmatched. Germline values: CDR1 SGHTA, CDR2 FQGTGA. This CDR3 is CASSLRRTGSYNEQFF. Here the CDR3 DNA reads TGTGCCAGCAGCTTAAGACGGACAGGGAGCTACAATGAGCAGTTCTTC.

The V and J genes are TRBV5-4 and TRBJ2-2; D possibly corresponds to TRBD1 (6 bases). The V gene lost 2 bases and the J gene lost 1 base, with 18 bases spanning the gap. The germline V gene has CDR1 SGHNT and CDR2 YYREEE (reference sequence). CDR3 size: 18 residues. CDR3 protein: CASSFGGPRGRNTGELFF. For the CDR3, the DNA is TGTGCCAGCAGCTTTGGGGGCCCCAGGGGCCGGAACACCGGGGAGCTGTTTTTT.

CDR3 DNA: TGTGCCAGCAGCTTAGTGATCTCGGGGGATACTGGAAACACCATATATTTT. It encodes CASSLVISGDTGNTIYF. V usage is TRBV7-9 and J usage is TRBJ1-3, with D perhaps matching TRBD1 (5 bases). The CDR3 extends over 17 amino acids. Deletions cut 1 base from V and 2 bases from J, with 15 bases between. Germline assignment: CDR1 SEHNR and CDR2 FQNEAQ (reference sequence). Using reference TRBV7-9 and TRBJ1-3 for the parts outside the CDR3, the full variable domain is DTGVSQNPRHKITKRGQNVTFRCDPISEHNRLYWYRQTLGQGPEFLTYFQNEAQLEKSRLLSDRFSAERPKGSFSTLEIQRTEQGDSAMYLCASSLVISGDTGNTIYFGEGSWLTVV.

V usage is TRBV11-1 and J usage is TRBJ1-2; 7 nucleotides match TRBD1. The V and J ends lost 4 bases and 2 bases, in that order; junction bases with no gene match: 7. The CDR3 totals 15 residues. Germline CDR1 SGHAT, CDR2 FQDESV (reference sequence). CDR3 residues: CASSSISTGNYGYTF. Written as DNA, the CDR3 is TGTGCCAGCAGCTCAATCTCGACAGGGAACTATGGCTACACCTTC.